This TCR beta chain was retrieved from a study of blood T cells in healthy people across ages. This CDR3 has 15 residues. V was clipped by 4 bases and J by 5 bases; unmatched bases: 8. The V gene's germline CDR1 is SGHRS and CDR2 YFSETQ. Together with a sample-barcoded 5' primer, a J-beta primer mix was included in a second PCR lasting roughly 6 to 12 cycles. The template-switch adaptor, which had 12 random nucleotides, put a tag on each cDNA molecule. TCRdb reanalysed the 5' RACE reads using MiXCR and keeps one entry per CDR3 protein. The table has over 1.5 million distinct CDR3 sequences, around 50% seen once.

The chain joins TRBV5-1 to TRBJ2-3, with 9 bases identical to TRBD1. The TCR comes from a woman aged 40 to 50 in good health. The sequenced sample was blood. The CDR3 sequence: CASSQGTGWEDTQYF. CDR3 DNA: TGCGCCAGCAGCCAAGGGACAGGGTGGGAAGATACGCAGTATTTT.